Following are 7 T cell receptor beta chains from one sample sequenced in a study of CD8 T cells in ankylosing spondylitis. These receptors' antigens are unknown. Study-level results: Made up of eight highly homologous variants, a TCR beta motif appeared characteristic of ankylosing spondylitis blood.

One entry per CDR3 protein, called by TCRdb with MiXCR from the 5' RACE reads. The data show roughly 700,000 distinct CDR3 sequences, 19% seen once. Specimen: blood, either unsorted or a sorted T cell fraction (not recorded which). These receptors all come from a male donor with ankylosing spondylitis.

The chain has TRBV9 and TRBJ1-2; D perhaps matches TRBD1 (5 bases). From germline, CDR1 is SGDLS and CDR2 YYNGEE. The CDR3 sequence is 13 residues long. V lost 0 bases and J 6 bases, leaving 9 bases between the germline ends. CDR3 bases: TGTGCCAGCAGCGTAGAGGTGGGGCATGGCTACACCTTC. Translating gives CASSVEVGHGYTF.

This clonotype appeared a few times. The chain couples TRBV12-3 or TRBV12-4 to TRBJ2-5; TRBD1 might be the D (7 bases). The CDR3 spans 14 residues. V dropped 8 bases and J dropped 2 bases, with 15 bases sitting between them. CDR3 bases: TGTGCCAGCTCCGAGGGGGGACAGCAAGAGACCCAGTACTTC. This translates into CASSEGGQQETQYF.

This clonotype was detected a few times. The chain is built from TRBV5-1 and TRBJ1-4, with 7 positions matching TRBD1. Germline trimming cut 4 bases from V and 3 bases from J; bases unmatched to any gene: 9. CDR1 and CDR2 from the germline V gene are SGHRS and YFSETQ. CDR3 length: 16 residues. The chain's CDR3 is CASSLPTGTANEKLFF. The CDR3 DNA sequence: TGCGCCAGCAGCCTCCCGACAGGGACGGCTAATGAAAAACTGTTTTTT.

The CDR3 DNA reads as TGTGCCAGCAACCCGGTGGGGGCTAGCACAGATACGCAGTATTTT. As protein: CASNPVGASTDTQYF. The genes are TRBV4-2 and TRBJ2-3; tentative D call: TRBD1 (6 bases). There are 15 residues in the CDR3. CDR1 and CDR2 from the germline V gene are LGHNA and YNFKEQ. With 7 bases removed from V and 0 bases from J, the gap between germline ends came to 14 bases.

This clonotype was seen a few times. V gene TRBV29-1 combines with J gene TRBJ2-5, with D maybe TRBD2 (6 bases). CDR1 and CDR2 (germline): SQVTM, ANQGSEA. Trimming took 3 bases from V and 5 from J, leaving 10 bases between them. The CDR3 has 12 amino acids. The DNA of the CDR3 is TGCAGCGTTGACGGCCTAGCGGAGACCCAGTACTTC. It yields the protein CSVDGLAETQYF. Complete variable domain (other parts from reference TRBV29-1 and TRBJ2-5): SAVISQKPSRDICQRGTSLTIQCQVDSQVTMMFWYRQQPGQSLTLIATANQGSEATYESGFVIDKFPISRPNLTFSTLTVSNMSPEDSSIYLCSVDGLAETQYFGPGTRLLVL.

This clonotype was seen more than once but under ten times. The rearrangement joins TRBV20-1 to TRBJ1-5, with 10 bases aligning to TRBD1. The CDR3 is 17 amino acids. Trimming took 0 bases from V and 7 from J; bases not matched to a gene: 12. Germline CDR1 and CDR2: DFQATT and SNEGSKA (reference sequence). CDR3 loop: CSARDRRRTGGGQPQHF. In DNA, the CDR3 is TGCAGTGCTAGAGACCGAAGGAGGACAGGGGGTGGACAGCCCCAGCATTTT.

This clonotype was observed a handful of times. V gene TRBV20-1 combines with J gene TRBJ2-3, with 10 bases lining up with TRBD2. After removal of 3 bases from V and 7 bases from J, the junction contained 10 bases not matched to a gene. This CDR3 has 15 amino acids. Germline lookup yields CDR1 DFQATT and CDR2 SNEGSKA (reference sequence). The CDR3 sequence: CSASPLVAGGYTQYF. Written as DNA, the CDR3 is TGCAGTGCTAGCCCCTTGGTAGCGGGGGGTTATACGCAGTATTTT.